This T cell receptor (beta chain) was documented in a study of Ad26.COV2.S vaccination and SARS-CoV-2 variants. Study at large: The COV1001 Ad26.COV2.S trial arm included the donor. Doses of Ad26.COV2.S were injected into muscle once or twice, 56 days apart.

Treatment meaning: over 15 received Ad26.COV2.S at low or high dose, single or two shots; about 5 received placebo; per-sample allocation not given. After the first vaccine or placebo injection, samples were drawn on day 63. Within Boston, the person who donated was an adult of 18-55 years. This CDR3 has 15 amino acids. From germline, CDR1 is SEHNR and CDR2 FQNEAQ (reference sequence). V was clipped by 5 bases and J by 7 bases, with 21 bases between them. This table comes from immunoSEQ multiplex PCR, and its TCRdb copy is limited to in-frame clones, with some not included. The data hold more than 300,000 clones, with about 87% observed a single time.

The sequence derives from a person aged 18-65 years who received the Ad26.COV2.S COVID-19 vaccine or a placebo. The chain recombines TRBV7-9 with TRBJ2-7, with D perhaps matching TRBD1 or TRBD2 (5 bases each). The source material was peripheral blood, sampled in a trial of Ad26.COV2.S vaccine versus placebo. CDR3 region: CASSPPRDRLLEQYF. DNA of the CDR3: TGTGCCAGCAGCCCTCCCCGGGACCGACTTTTAGAGCAGTACTTC.